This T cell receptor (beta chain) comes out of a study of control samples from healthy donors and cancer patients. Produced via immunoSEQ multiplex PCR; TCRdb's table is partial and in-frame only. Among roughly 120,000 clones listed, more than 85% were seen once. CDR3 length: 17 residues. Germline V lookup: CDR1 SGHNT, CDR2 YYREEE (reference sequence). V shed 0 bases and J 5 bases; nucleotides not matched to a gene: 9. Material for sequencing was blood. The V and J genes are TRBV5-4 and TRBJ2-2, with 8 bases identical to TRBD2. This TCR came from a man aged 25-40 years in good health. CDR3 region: CASSLDGGARGTGELFF. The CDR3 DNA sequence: TGTGCCAGCAGCTTGGACGGGGGGGCCCGCGGAACCGGGGAGCTGTTTTTT.